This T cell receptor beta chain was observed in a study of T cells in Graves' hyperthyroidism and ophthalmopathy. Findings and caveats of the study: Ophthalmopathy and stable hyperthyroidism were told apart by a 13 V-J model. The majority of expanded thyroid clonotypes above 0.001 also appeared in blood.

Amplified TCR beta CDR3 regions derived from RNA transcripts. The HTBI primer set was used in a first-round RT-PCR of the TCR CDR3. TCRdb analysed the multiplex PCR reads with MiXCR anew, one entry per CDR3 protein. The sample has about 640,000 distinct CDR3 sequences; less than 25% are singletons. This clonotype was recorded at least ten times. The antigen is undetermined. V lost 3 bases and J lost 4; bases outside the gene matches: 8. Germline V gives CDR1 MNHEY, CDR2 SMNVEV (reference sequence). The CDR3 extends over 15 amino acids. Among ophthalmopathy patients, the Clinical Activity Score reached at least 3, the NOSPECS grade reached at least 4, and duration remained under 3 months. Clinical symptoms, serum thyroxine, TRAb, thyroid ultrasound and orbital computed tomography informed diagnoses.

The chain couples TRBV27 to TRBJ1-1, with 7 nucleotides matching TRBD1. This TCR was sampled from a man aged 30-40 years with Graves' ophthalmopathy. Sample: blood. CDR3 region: CASSLGQNRGTEAFF. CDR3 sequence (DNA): TGTGCCAGCAGTTTGGGCCAAAACAGGGGCACTGAAGCTTTCTTT.